This TCR beta chain emerged from a study of PD-1 blockade in classical Hodgkin lymphoma. All patients experienced relapse after autologous stem cell transplantation, and brentuximab vedotin exposure was variable. Germline V gene data show CDR1 as SGHAT and CDR2 as FQNNGV. The germline V and J ends were trimmed by 1 base and 1 base, with 15 bases remaining between them. The CDR3 is made up of 17 amino acids. Broader study findings: Possible causes of repertoire differences, disease activity or prior therapy, remain undefined. In CD4+ cells, TCR diversity went up significantly by C4D1, but in CD8+ cells it did not. Before treatment, TCR diversity in newly diagnosed patients was reportedly lower than in healthy donors.

TCRdb's table, derived via immunoSEQ multiplex PCR, lists solely in-frame clones and lacks some. Of 75,000 to 100,000 clones in the sample, 81% were seen once. This clone was observed once. The antigen is not known. This chain links TRBV11-2 with TRBJ2-3; D remains unclear. The clonotype was recovered from a human donor with classical Hodgkin lymphoma. The starting material was peripheral blood mononuclear cells (PBMCs), obtained before the second cycle of nivolumab. The CDR3 DNA reads as TGTGCCAGCAGCTTAGTCGGCGGCACCCAGGGCACAGATACGCAGTATTTT. Protein: CASSLVGGTQGTDTQYF.